Reported below is one TCR beta chain. This record belongs to a study of blood T cells in healthy people across ages. A J-beta primer mix and a sample-barcoded 5' primer were used in a second PCR of about 7 to 12 cycles. TCRdb fed the 5' RACE reads into MiXCR, producing one record per CDR3 protein. Of 1.8 million or so distinct CDR3 sequences in the sample, roughly two fifths are singletons; the top ten hold 20% to 25%. The TCR was taken from a human donor in good health. Input material: blood.

The chain's CDR3 is CASSDVAAQPQHF. The CDR3 DNA follows: TGTGCCAGCAGTGATGTGGCCGCACAGCCCCAGCATTTT. The chain links TRBV2 to TRBJ1-5; D unresolved. This CDR3 comprises 13 residues. Germline assignment: CDR1 SNHLY and CDR2 FYNNEI. The V end lost 3 bases, the J end lost 7 bases, and 10 bases lay between the germline ends.